This TCR beta chain was sequenced in a study of T-cell reconstitution after alpha-beta-depleted transplantation in children. Overall study results and limits: T-cell numbers and diversity, one year after transplant, stemmed largely from T cells that were newly produced.

Construction of the TCRbeta library involved unique molecular identifiers. MiXCR was run by TCRdb on the PCR reads, yielding one entry per CDR3 protein. The table records some 300,000 distinct CDR3 sequences, over 7% of them present only once. The CDR3 is made up of 14 amino acids. Trimming cost V 3 bases and J 5 bases, with 17 bases left between them. Germline-derived CDR1 and CDR2 are SQVTM and ANQGSEA. This clonotype was seen repeatedly, ten times or more. Its antigen is currently unknown. The input for sequencing was peripheral blood, taken 360 days after TCRalphabeta/CD19-depleted stem cell transplant. The chain couples TRBV29-1 to TRBJ2-7, with D tentatively TRBD1 (6 bases). This sequence originates from a female patient aged 2-15 years who had a stem cell transplant for Fanconi anemia, so the T cells may come from the graft donor. The CDR3 DNA reads as TGCAGCGTTGAGAAGCCAGGGGTCGTCAACGAGCAGTACTTC. The encoded protein is CSVEKPGVVNEQYF.